The 13 T cell receptor beta chains below all came from one sample that was sequenced in a study of T cell clonality in common variable immunodeficiency. Measured with immunoSEQ multiplex PCR; TCRdb has only the in-frame clones, and not every one. There are about 52,000 clones in the sample, none observed a single time. Sequencing was performed on peripheral blood mononuclear cells. The receptor set was obtained from a person between 18 and 75 years old in good health.

The sample holds many counts of this clone. The CDR3 extends 3 residues past the end of the read, so its final part is completed from the germline J gene. V gene TRBV20-1 combines with J gene TRBJ2-2, with D uncertain. Trimming removed 3 bases at V and 3 bases at J, with 5 bases between. CDR1 and CDR2 (germline): DFQATT, SNEGSKA (reference sequence). CDR3 size: 12 residues. Incomplete CDR3 DNA: TGCAGTGCTAGTCTTTACACCGGGGAG. It is translated as CSASLYTGE. The CDR3 reads in full as CSASLYTGELFF.

This clone was observed many times. The sequenced fragment ends 3 residues before the CDR3 boundary, so the rest is inferred from the germline J gene. The V call is TRBV19, the J call TRBJ1-5; perhaps TRBD1 as D (5 bases). Trimming stripped 1 base from V and 5 bases from J, with 18 bases between. Germline assignment: CDR1 LNHDA and CDR2 SQIVND (reference sequence). There are 17 residues in the CDR3. CDR3 bases read: TGTGCCAGTAGTATAGCCGAAGACAGACCCACAGATCAGCCC. This encodes CASSIAEDRPTDQP. The complete CDR3 reads CASSIAEDRPTDQPQHF.

This clone was recorded many times. The junction differs from germline at one of its ends, possibly a read error. The read ends 3 residues early relative to the CDR3; the germline J gene fills the gap. This chain connects TRBV7-9 to TRBJ2-5, with D uncertain. Germline CDR1 and CDR2: SEHNR and FQNEAQ (reference sequence). The CDR3 consists of 12 residues. The CDR3 sequence is CVSSRYQETQYF. CDR3 DNA, as far as it was read: TGTGTCAGCAGCCGGTACCAAGAGACC.

A remark on this clone: A much larger clone differs by one base, so this may be a read error. The CDR3 sequence is CASSLGYRAGEQYF. The CDR3 DNA, read in part, is TGTGCCAGCAGCTTAGGCTACAGGGCGGGCGAG. This chain joins TRBV7-8 and TRBJ2-7, with a tentative D call TRBD1 (6 bases). Read sequence stops 3 residues before the CDR3 end, and the germline J gene provides the missing end. Germline V gives CDR1 SGHVS, CDR2 FQNEAQ. Trimming shortened V by 1 base and J by 6 bases, and 13 bases separated the two germline ends. This CDR3 spans 14 amino acids.

This clone was counted ten times or more. Here the CDR3 reads CASNRLSPTDTQYF. CDR3 bases read: TGCGCCAGCAACCGACTCTCCCCCACAGATACG. This chain links TRBV5-1 with TRBJ2-3; no reliable D call. The read ends 3 residues shy of where the CDR3 ends; the end is completed using the germline J gene. Trimming left V 6 bases short and J 2 bases short, with 13 bases between. From germline, CDR1 is SGHRS and CDR2 YFSETQ. The CDR3 is made up of 14 amino acids.

This clone showed up many times. The sequenced fragment ends 3 residues before the CDR3 boundary, so the rest is inferred from the germline J gene. V is TRBV10-3 and J is TRBJ2-3; D is perhaps TRBD1 (7 bases). CDR3 length equals 16 residues. Germline assignment: CDR1 ENHRY and CDR2 SYGVKD. The part of the CDR3 DNA that was read is TGTGCCATCAAGAGGGGGCTAGCGCCCTACCAAGAGACG. It yields the protein CAIKRGLAPYQET. The CDR3 reads in full as CAIKRGLAPYQETQYF.

In its sample, this clone was seen many times. The sequenced fragment ends 3 residues before the CDR3 boundary, so the rest is inferred from the germline J gene. The J gene is TRBJ2-3, the V gene TRBV6-4; D is possibly TRBD2 (6 bases). The germline CDR1 and CDR2 sequences are MRHNA and SNTAGT. Trimming removed 4 bases at V and 1 base at J, with 15 bases between. This CDR3 is 16 amino acids long. The sequenced part of the CDR3 DNA is TGTGCCAGCAGTGTCGGGGGAACCAGAGGCACAGATACG. Translation gives CASSVGGTRGTDT. The full CDR3 is CASSVGGTRGTDTQYF.

This clone was counted many times. CDR3 DNA, as far as it was read: TGCGCCAGCAGCTTAGAGACAGGACTGAATTCACCA. Protein: CASSLETGLNSP. The full CDR3 protein is CASSLETGLNSPLFF. J is TRBJ1-4 and V is TRBV5-1, with TRBD1 as a possible D gene (6 bases). The read is 3 residues too short to cover the CDR3 end, so that end is filled in from the germline J gene. The CDR3 consists of 15 residues. Germline assignment: CDR1 SGHRS and CDR2 YFSETQ. Complete variable domain (other parts from reference TRBV5-1 and TRBJ1-4): KAGVTQTPRYLIKTRGQQVTLSCSPISGHRSVSWYQQTPGQGLQFLFEYFSETQRNKGNFPGRFSGRQFSNSRSEMNVSTLELGDSALYLCASSLETGLNSPLFFGSGTQLSVL.

This clone appeared many times. The read stops 3 residues short of the end of the CDR3; the missing end is completed from the germline J gene. The gene calls are TRBV5-1 and TRBJ2-4; 12 bases are a match to TRBD2. The trim removed 0 bases at V and 7 bases at J, leaving 5 bases unmatched. This CDR3 has 16 amino acids. Per germline, CDR1 SGHRS and CDR2 YFSETQ. The CDR3: CASSLAPSGGGNIQYF. The covered CDR3 bases are TGCGCCAGCAGCTTGGCCCCTAGCGGGGGGGGTAACATT.

Only a few counts were recorded for this clone. Read data end 3 residues before the CDR3 end; the end is taken from the germline J gene. The chain is built from TRBV7-9 and TRBJ1-1, with no clear D. This CDR3 has 13 residues. The germline V gene has CDR1 SEHNR and CDR2 FQNEAQ (reference sequence). The V gene lost 2 bases and the J gene lost 1 base, with 5 bases spanning the gap. The CDR3 is CASSLTGNTEAFF. The sequenced part of the CDR3 DNA is TGTGCCAGCAGCTTAACGGGGAACACTGAA.

Ten or more counts support this clone. The read terminates 3 residues before the CDR3 end, so the remaining end is supplied by the germline J gene. The rearrangement links TRBV19 to TRBJ2-4, with 9 positions matching TRBD1. The CDR3 spans 16 residues. From germline, CDR1 is LNHDA and CDR2 SQIVND (reference sequence). V was pared by 5 bases and J by 0 bases, with 5 bases of the junction left unmatched. The CDR3: CASSAQGARAKNIQYF. CDR3 DNA (partial): TGTGCCAGTAGTGCACAGGGGGCGCGAGCCAAAAACATT.

This clone has ten or more counts. The read ends 3 residues before the CDR3 terminus; that terminus is restored from the germline J gene. The chain uses TRBV7-2 and TRBJ1-1; D call uncertain. This CDR3 has 12 residues. Germline CDR1 reads SGHTA; CDR2 reads FQGNSA. The sequenced CDR3 bases are TGTGCCAGCAGCTTAGTAGGTTCCGGG. Its protein product is CASSLVGSG. The CDR3 in full is CASSLVGSGAFF.

This clone was seen repeatedly, ten times or more. The CDR3 end falls 3 residues outside the read, so it is completed with the germline J gene. The gene calls are TRBV20-1 and TRBJ2-3; 8 bases are a match to TRBD2. The CDR3 totals 15 residues. V lost 5 bases, J lost 5 bases, and 12 bases stayed unmatched. Germline CDR1 reads DFQATT; CDR2 reads SNEGSKA (reference sequence). CDR3 region: CSARGGWLGGDTQYF. The sequenced part of the CDR3 DNA is TGCAGTGCTCGGGGGGGTTGGCTTGGAGGAGATACG.